Below, 28 T cell receptor beta chains from the same sample are listed, as sequenced in a study of shared clonotypes between healthy human individuals. Profiled with immunoSEQ multiplex PCR; TCRdb holds only in-frame clones, not every one. The sample lists over 950,000 clones, around three quarters seen once, with about 0.94% in the top ten. Sequencing used memory CD4+ T cells from PBMCs. As for subset: CD45RA-negative fraction. These receptors were obtained from a man aged 18 to 29 in good health. Some clones in this sample may be carry-over from other donors' samples.

This clone is a singleton in its sample. V is TRBV7-2 and J is TRBJ2-1; 9 bases are a match to TRBD2. Germline CDR1 is SGHTA and CDR2 is FQGNSA. The CDR3 extends over 11 amino acids. CDR3 sequence (DNA): TGTGGGACTAGCGCATACAATGAGCAGTTCTTC. This encodes CGTSAYNEQFF.

This clone was counted once. This sequence joins TRBV27 and TRBJ2-6, with D tentatively TRBD1 or TRBD2 (6 bases each). Germline values: CDR1 MNHEY, CDR2 SMNVEV (reference sequence). Deletions cut 1 base from V and 0 bases from J, with 13 bases between. This CDR3 spans 18 amino acids. For the CDR3, the DNA is TGTGCCAGCAGTTTATTTTCGGGGGCCTCCTCTGGGGCCAACGTCCTGACTTTC. It yields the protein CASSLFSGASSGANVLTF.

This sequence joins TRBV7-3 and TRBJ2-7, with 12 bases fitting TRBD2. The germline V gene has CDR1 SGHTA and CDR2 FQGTGA. Trimming took 3 bases from V and 2 from J; bases not matched to a gene: 2. CDR3 length equals 15 residues. The CDR3 is CASSFRLAGAYEQYF. The CDR3 nucleotides are TGTGCCAGCAGCTTTCGACTAGCGGGAGCCTACGAGCAGTACTTC.

The V call is TRBV4-2, the J call TRBJ2-7; 7 nucleotides agree with TRBD2. The length of the CDR3 is 15 residues. The trim removed 6 bases at V and 2 bases at J, leaving 10 bases unmatched. The germline V gene encodes CDR1 LGHNA and CDR2 YNFKEQ. The DNA for the CDR3 is TGTGCCAGCAGTCCATTCCTAGCGGTCGCCTACGAGCAGTACTTC. Its translation: CASSPFLAVAYEQYF.

In its sample, this clone was seen a few times. V is TRBV30 and J is TRBJ2-7; D may be TRBD2 (5 bases). V was trimmed by 2 bases and J by 6 bases, leaving 14 bases between them. The CDR3 has 13 amino acids. Germline CDR1 reads GTSNPN; CDR2 reads SVGIG (reference sequence). CDR3 region: CAWSSGGGFEQYF. The CDR3, as DNA: TGTGCCTGGAGTAGTGGTGGCGGGTTCGAGCAGTACTTC.

This chain joins TRBV6-5 and TRBJ1-1; D is possibly TRBD1 (5 bases). With 7 bases removed from V and 6 bases from J, the gap between germline ends came to 15 bases. The CDR3 length is 13 residues. Germline loops: CDR1 MNHEY, CDR2 SVGAGI. The CDR3 loop is CASTRQGKAEAFF. The CDR3 nucleotides are TGTGCCAGCACTCGGCAGGGCAAGGCTGAAGCTTTCTTT.

Concerning this clone: Additional DNA sequences in this sample encode the identical CDR3. This rearrangement joins TRBV28 to TRBJ1-2; D gene ambiguous. CDR1 is MDHEN, CDR2 SYDVKM, per germline. The CDR3 totals 11 residues. V lost 4 bases to trimming and J lost 5 bases, with 5 bases between them. This CDR3 is CASSSGYGYTF. DNA of the CDR3: TGTGCCAGCAGTTCGGGGTATGGCTACACCTTC.

The V gene is TRBV7-8, the J gene TRBJ1-5, with 8 bases aligning to TRBD1. Germline V gene lookup returns CDR1 SGHVS and CDR2 FQNEAQ. This CDR3 has 14 residues. Trimming took 5 bases from V and 2 from J; bases not matched to a gene: 2. CDR3 region: CASSADRGNQPQHF. For the CDR3, the DNA is TGTGCCAGCAGCGCGGACAGGGGCAATCAGCCCCAGCATTTT. Based on the CDR3 plus reference TRBV7-8 and TRBJ1-5, the full variable domain is GAGVSQSPRYKVAKRGQDVALRCDPISGHVSLFWYQQALGQGPEFLTYFQNEAQLDKSGLPSDRFFAERPEGSVSTLKIQRTQQEDSAVYLCASSADRGNQPQHFGDGTRLSIL.

The chain is built from TRBV2 and TRBJ1-5; D is uncertain. V lost 8 bases and J 0 bases, leaving 8 bases between the germline ends. The CDR3 has 13 residues. CDR1 SNHLY and CDR2 FYNNEI come from the germline V gene. The CDR3 sequence: CASERDSNQPQHF. The CDR3 bases are TGTGCCAGCGAGCGGGATAGCAATCAGCCCCAGCATTTT.

The gene calls are TRBV27 and TRBJ2-2; 11 nucleotides agree with TRBD2. Germline V gene lookup returns CDR1 MNHEY and CDR2 SMNVEV (reference sequence). The CDR3 totals 18 residues. The V and J ends lost 6 bases and 1 base, in that order; junction bases with no gene match: 10. The CDR3 DNA reads as TGTGCCAGCAGGCTCCTTAGGGGGACTAGCGGGAACACCGGGGAGCTGTTTTTT. Translated: CASRLLRGTSGNTGELFF.

With respect to this clone: This may arise from a read error, as a much more abundant clone is one base away. The CDR3 bases are TGTGCCAGCAGTTACACCTACGAGCAGTACTTC. Translation: CASSYTYEQYF. The V gene is TRBV6-1, the J gene TRBJ2-7; D gene ambiguous. Trimming removed 5 bases at V and 2 bases at J, with 4 bases between. This CDR3 has 11 residues. Germline V CDR1 and CDR2: MNHNS, SASEGT.

This chain joins TRBV2 and TRBJ1-2, with D unresolved. This CDR3 spans 13 amino acids. Germline loops: CDR1 SNHLY, CDR2 FYNNEI. Trimming cost V 4 bases and J 6 bases, with 12 bases left between them. CDR3 in DNA: TGTGCCAGCAGTGCTCGGGCTGGGCATGGCTACACCTTC. Translated, it gives CASSARAGHGYTF.

The V and J genes are TRBV18 and TRBJ2-7; 7 nucleotides align to TRBD1. This CDR3 contains 12 residues. V dropped 3 bases and J dropped 7; count of bases not matched to a gene: 3. The germline V gene encodes CDR1 KGHSH and CDR2 LQKENI. The CDR3 sequence is CASSPTTGEQYF. DNA for the CDR3: TGTGCCAGCTCACCGACGACAGGGGAGCAGTACTTC.

The chain uses TRBV6-6 and TRBJ2-7; D is unclear. CDR1 and CDR2 (germline): MNHNY, SVGAGI (reference sequence). The V and J ends lost 1 base and 3 bases respectively, with 13 bases between them. The CDR3 is 15 residues long. For the CDR3, the DNA is TGTGCCAGCAGTTACTTTCTTACCGAAGGCTACGAGCAGTACTTC. It encodes CASSYFLTEGYEQYF.

The table lists this clone with a few counts. This chain joins TRBV29-1 and TRBJ1-4; a weak D match, TRBD1 (5 bases). The CDR3 is 12 residues long. Per germline, CDR1 SQVTM and CDR2 ANQGSEA. The germline V and J ends were trimmed by 6 bases and 5 bases, with 10 bases remaining between them. CDR3: CSVGRQNEKLFF. As DNA, the CDR3 is TGCAGCGTGGGGAGACAGAATGAAAAACTGTTTTTT. The full variable domain, its missing parts supplied by reference TRBV29-1 and TRBJ1-4, is SAVISQKPSRDICQRGTSLTIQCQVDSQVTMMFWYRQQPGQSLTLIATANQGSEATYESGFVIDKFPISRPNLTFSTLTVSNMSPEDSSIYLCSVGRQNEKLFFGSGTQLSVL.

The V call is TRBV30, the J call TRBJ1-5, with D perhaps matching TRBD1 (6 bases). Trimming cost V 4 bases and J 5 bases, with 15 bases left between them. This CDR3 has 14 residues. Germline V gene data show CDR1 as GTSNPN and CDR2 as SVGIG (reference sequence). DNA for the CDR3: TGTGCCTGGAATCGGGGGCGCGAGGATCAGCCCCAGCATTTT. Its protein product is CAWNRGREDQPQHF.

The gene calls are TRBV6-5 and TRBJ2-1; TRBD1 agrees at 8 bases. CDR3 length equals 13 residues. CDR1 is MNHEY and CDR2 is SVGAGI in the germline V gene. V dropped 5 bases and J dropped 4; count of bases not matched to a gene: 1. The CDR3 sequence is CASSRTGYNEQFF. CDR3 nucleotides: TGTGCCAGCAGTCGGACAGGGTACAATGAGCAGTTCTTC.

Notes on this clone: A clone one base away is much larger, so this may be a read error. The same CDR3 also results from other DNA sequences found in this sample. The chain has TRBV1 and TRBJ2-1; the D call in the table, TRBD2, was not verified against the DNA. TRBV1 is a listed pseudogene. The CDR3 loop spans 15 amino acids. This chain's CDR3 is CTSSQRAGVRNEQFF. In DNA, the CDR3 is TGCACCAGCAGCCAAAGAGCGGGAGTGAGAAATGAGCAGTTCTTC.

This clone was recorded once. The chain recombines TRBV14 with TRBJ1-3, with D possibly TRBD1 on 5 matching bases. The CDR3 has 13 residues. CDR1 is SGHDN, CDR2 FVKESK, per germline. V was trimmed by 4 bases and J by 3 bases, leaving 7 bases between them. The CDR3 bases are TGTGCCAGCAGCCCCCAGGGTGGAAACACCATATATTTT. Translating it yields CASSPQGGNTIYF.

To note about this clone: Different DNA sequences within this sample yield the same CDR3. This sequence joins TRBV2 and TRBJ1-1; the D is unclear. CDR3 length equals 15 residues. V was pared by 4 bases and J by 3 bases, with 15 bases between. Germline V CDR1 and CDR2: SNHLY, FYNNEI. The CDR3 bases are TGTGCCAGCAGTGTTGGCGCGCCGACGGACACTGAAGCTTTCTTT. It yields the protein CASSVGAPTDTEAFF.

The chain is built from TRBV5-1 and TRBJ2-3, with D perhaps given as TRBD1 or TRBD2 (5 bases each). V lost 4 bases and J 1 base, leaving 16 bases between the germline ends. CDR3 size: 16 residues. Germline V gene sequence: CDR1 SGHRS, CDR2 YFSETQ. This chain's CDR3 is CASSTEGTAGTDTQYF. The CDR3 nucleotides read TGCGCCAGCAGCACGGAAGGGACCGCAGGCACAGATACGCAGTATTTT.

The rearrangement links TRBV29-1 to TRBJ1-3; 7 nucleotides line up with TRBD1. Germline values: CDR1 SQVTM, CDR2 ANQGSEA. V shed 7 bases, J shed 4 bases, and the junction held 4 bases outside the gene matches. The CDR3 length is 12 residues. CDR3: CSATGTGNTIYF. CDR3 nucleotide sequence: TGCAGCGCGACAGGGACGGGAAACACCATATATTTT.

The CDR3 reads CASSPGTSGSLNTQYF. CDR3 bases: TGTGCCAGCTCACCTGGGACTAGCGGGAGTTTGAATACGCAGTATTTT. The chain uses TRBV18 and TRBJ2-3, with TRBD2 matching over 14 bases. Germline loops: CDR1 KGHSH, CDR2 LQKENI. V was clipped by 3 bases and J by 7 bases; unmatched bases: 6. CDR3 length: 16 residues.

The rearrangement joins TRBV4-1 to TRBJ1-2, with 8 positions matching TRBD1. The CDR3 sequence is 15 residues long. Germline CDR1 is MGHRA and CDR2 is YSYEKL. V shed 0 bases, J shed 4 bases, and the junction held 4 bases outside the gene matches. CDR3 amino acids: CASSQDSGTGYGYTF. DNA for the CDR3: TGCGCCAGCAGCCAAGATTCAGGGACAGGCTATGGCTACACCTTC.

This clone was recorded once. This chain's CDR3 is CSVEEGGGYTF. The DNA for the CDR3 is TGCAGCGTTGAAGAGGGAGGTGGCTACACCTTC. The chain is built from TRBV29-1 and TRBJ1-2; D is uncertain. In germline, CDR1 is SQVTM, CDR2 ANQGSEA. The length of the CDR3 is 11 residues. V was shortened by 0 bases and J by 7 bases, with 6 bases between the two germline ends.

The table lists this clone with a few counts. The junction shows a germline mismatch at one end, possibly a read error. This sequence joins TRBV9 and TRBJ2-3, with 9 bases lining up with TRBD2. The CDR3 loop spans 14 amino acids. Germline assignment: CDR1 SGDLS and CDR2 YYNGEE. The CDR3 DNA follows: TGTGCCAGCAGCGTAGGCGTGGAGGGCGCTAGCGGGACTTTT. Its translation: CASSVGVEGASGTF.

This clone was seen only once. The chain employs TRBV6-1 and TRBJ2-7, with 7 bases fitting TRBD1. Germline values: CDR1 MNHNS, CDR2 SASEGT. The CDR3 is 15 residues long. V lost 1 base to trimming and J lost 3 bases; unmatched junction nucleotides: 6. This CDR3 is CASSEGVGGYYEQYF. The CDR3 DNA is TGTGCCAGCAGTGAAGGGGTAGGGGGCTACTACGAGCAGTACTTC.

This chain links TRBV19 with TRBJ1-5; D might be TRBD1 (5 bases). The CDR3 is 15 amino acids. Trimming stripped 3 bases from V and 4 bases from J, with 13 bases between. In germline, CDR1 is LNHDA, CDR2 SQIVND (reference sequence). The CDR3 loop is CASSIGRGPNQPQHF. In nucleotides, the CDR3 is TGTGCCAGTAGTATTGGTAGGGGACCTAATCAGCCCCAGCATTTT.